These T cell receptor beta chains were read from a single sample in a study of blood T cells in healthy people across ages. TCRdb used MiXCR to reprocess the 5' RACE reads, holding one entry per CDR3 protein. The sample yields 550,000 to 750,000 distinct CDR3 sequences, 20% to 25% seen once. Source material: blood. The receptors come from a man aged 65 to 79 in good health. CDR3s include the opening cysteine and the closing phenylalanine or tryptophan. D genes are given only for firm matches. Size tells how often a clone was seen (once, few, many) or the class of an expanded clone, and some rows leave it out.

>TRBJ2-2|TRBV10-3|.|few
TGTGCCATCAGTGAGGGGCAGGGTTCTAACGGGGAGCTGTTTTTT
CAISEGQGSNGELFF
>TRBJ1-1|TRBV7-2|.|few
TGTGCCAGCAGTCCCGTTCCGAGAACTGAAGCTTTCTTT
CASSPVPRTEAFF
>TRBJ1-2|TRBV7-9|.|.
TGTGCCAGCAGCTTACATTGGGGAGACCCCAGCCCTAACTATGGCTACACCTTC
CASSLHWGDPSPNYGYTF
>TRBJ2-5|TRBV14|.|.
TGTGCCAGCAGCTCCATCAAACCTCAGGGTGGCCAAGAGACCCAGTACTTC
CASSSIKPQGGQETQYF
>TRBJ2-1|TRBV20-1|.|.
TGCAGTGCCCAGAGGGAGCCAAGACAGGAGGGAGATAAGCAGTTCTTC
CSAQREPRQEGDKQFF
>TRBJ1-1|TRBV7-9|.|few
TGTGCCAGCAGCTTAGGTTGGGGCGCCCCGGACACTGAAGCTTTCTTT
CASSLGWGAPDTEAFF
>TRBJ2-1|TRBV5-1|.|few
TGCGCCAGCAGCCCGGACAGGGAGGGGGGCAATGAGCAGTTCTTC
CASSPDREGGNEQFF
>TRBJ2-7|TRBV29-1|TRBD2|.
TGCAGCGTTGAAGCTAGCGGGACGGCCTACGAGCAGTACTTC
CSVEASGTAYEQYF
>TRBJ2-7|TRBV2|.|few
TGTGCCAGCAGTGAAAGAGGGGTTAACGAGCAGTACTTC
CASSERGVNEQYF
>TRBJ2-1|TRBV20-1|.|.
TGCAGTGCTAGTTTGGCGGCATCCTACAATGAGCAGTTCTTC
CSASLAASYNEQFF
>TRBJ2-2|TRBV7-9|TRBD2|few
TGTGCCAGCAGCCCATCTAGACTAGCGCTGAACACCGGGGAGCTGTTTTTT
CASSPSRLALNTGELFF
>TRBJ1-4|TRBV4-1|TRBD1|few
TGCGCCAGCAGCTCAGGGGGCCTGGGTGAAAAACTGTTTTTT
CASSSGGLGEKLFF
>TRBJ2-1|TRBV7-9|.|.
TGTGCCAGCAACCTCCTGGAGGGCCAAGAAGATGAGCAGTTCTTC
CASNLLEGQEDEQFF
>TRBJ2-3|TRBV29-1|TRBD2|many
TGCAGCGTTGGGGTGTCCGGGACTAGCGGCGGTACGCAGTATTTT
CSVGVSGTSGGTQYF
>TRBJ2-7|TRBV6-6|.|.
TGTGCCAGCAGTTACGCAGGGTTCGGGTCCGAGCAGTACTTC
CASSYAGFGSEQYF
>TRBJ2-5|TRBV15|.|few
TGTGCCACCAGCAGAGCGGGAGTTGGAGAAGAGACCCAGTACTTC
CATSRAGVGEETQYF
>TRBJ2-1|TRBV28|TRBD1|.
TGTGCCAGCACGAGGACAGGGGGCCACAATGAGCGGTTCTTC
CASTRTGGHNERFF
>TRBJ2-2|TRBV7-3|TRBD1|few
TGTGCCAGCAGCTCCGGGGACAGGCGGACCGGGGAGCTGTTTTTT
CASSSGDRRTGELFF
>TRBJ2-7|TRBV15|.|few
TGTGCCACCAGCAGAGATGTCTCCACAGACGTCTTTCAGTACGAGCAGTACTTC
CATSRDVSTDVFQYEQYF
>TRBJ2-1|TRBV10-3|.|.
TGTGCCATCAGTGAACAGGGCAATGAGCAGTTCTTC
CAISEQGNEQFF
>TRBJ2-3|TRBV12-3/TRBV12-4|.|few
TGTGCCAGCAGTTTATACGTAGGAACAGATACGCAGTATTTT
CASSLYVGTDTQYF
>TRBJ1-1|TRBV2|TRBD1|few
TGTGCCAGCAGTCTCAGGGGGCCGGGGGTCACTGAAGCTTTCTTT
CASSLRGPGVTEAFF
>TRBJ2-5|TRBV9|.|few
TGTGCCAGCAGCGCCGGGACCCAAGAGACCCAGTACTTC
CASSAGTQETQYF
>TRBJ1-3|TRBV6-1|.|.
TGTGCCAGCAGACCCCAGGGAGTGTCTGGGAACACCATATATTTT
CASRPQGVSGNTIYF
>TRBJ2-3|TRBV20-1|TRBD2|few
TGCAGTGCTAGAAAACTAGCGGGAGGGCCATCAGATACGCAGTATTTT
CSARKLAGGPSDTQYF
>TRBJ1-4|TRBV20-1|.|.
TGCAGTGCCCGACGGCCAGCGTTGGAAAAACTGTTTTTT
CSARRPALEKLFF
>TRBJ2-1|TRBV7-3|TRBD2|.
TGTGCCAGCAGCTTACTCCCTAGCGGGGACTCCTACAATGAGCAGTTCTTC
CASSLLPSGDSYNEQFF
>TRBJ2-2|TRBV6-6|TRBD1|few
TGTGCCAGCAGTCCCACCGACAGGGGGTGGGAGCTGTTTTTT
CASSPTDRGWELFF
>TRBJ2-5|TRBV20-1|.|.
TGCAGTGCTAGGAACCTAGCGAATCAAGAGACCCAGTACTTC
CSARNLANQETQYF
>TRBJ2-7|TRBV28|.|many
TGTGCCAGCAGTTTATCCTCCGGGCGGACGATGTACTTC
CASSLSSGRTMYF
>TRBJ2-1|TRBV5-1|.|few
TGCGCCAGCAGCCCCTCCGGGAACCTGGCCTACAATGAGCAGTTCTTC
CASSPSGNLAYNEQFF
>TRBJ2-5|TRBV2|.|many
TGTGCCAGCAGTGAAATGGAGACCCAGTACTTC
CASSEMETQYF
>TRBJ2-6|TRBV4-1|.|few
TGCGCCAGCAGCCAAGATCTTGTGGCAGGGGTCCCACCTTCTGGGGCCAACGTCCTGACTTTC
CASSQDLVAGVPPSGANVLTF
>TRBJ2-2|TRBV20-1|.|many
TGCAGTGCTAGAGCGACTAGTTGGGACACCGGGGAGCTGTTTTTT
CSARATSWDTGELFF
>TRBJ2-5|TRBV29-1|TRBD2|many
TGCAGCGTTCGGTTAGCGGGACTACAAGAGACCCAGTACTTC
CSVRLAGLQETQYF
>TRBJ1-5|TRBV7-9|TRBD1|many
TGTGCCAGCAGCGCGGGACAGCAAAATCAGCCCCAGCATTTT
CASSAGQQNQPQHF
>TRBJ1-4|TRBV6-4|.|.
TGTGCCAGCAGTGCCCAGGGTTCAACTAATGAAAAACTGTTTTTT
CASSAQGSTNEKLFF
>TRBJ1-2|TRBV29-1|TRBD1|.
TGCAGCGTCGAAAAGGACAGGGGGTATGGCTACACCTTC
CSVEKDRGYGYTF
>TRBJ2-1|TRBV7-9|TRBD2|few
TGTGCCAGCAGCGGAGTAGCGGGAACTACCTACAATGAGCAGTTCTTC
CASSGVAGTTYNEQFF
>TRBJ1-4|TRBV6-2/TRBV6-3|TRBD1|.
TGTACCAGCAGTTACTCCAGGGGGCGTCTAAATGAAAAACTGTTTTTT
CTSSYSRGRLNEKLFF
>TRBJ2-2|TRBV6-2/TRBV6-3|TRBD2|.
TGTGCCAGCAGGACTAGCGGGAAGACCGGGGAGCTGTTTTTT
CASRTSGKTGELFF
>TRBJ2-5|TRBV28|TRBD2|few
TGTGCCAGCAGTTTATTTGCGGGGGGCAGGGAGACCCAGTACTTC
CASSLFAGGRETQYF